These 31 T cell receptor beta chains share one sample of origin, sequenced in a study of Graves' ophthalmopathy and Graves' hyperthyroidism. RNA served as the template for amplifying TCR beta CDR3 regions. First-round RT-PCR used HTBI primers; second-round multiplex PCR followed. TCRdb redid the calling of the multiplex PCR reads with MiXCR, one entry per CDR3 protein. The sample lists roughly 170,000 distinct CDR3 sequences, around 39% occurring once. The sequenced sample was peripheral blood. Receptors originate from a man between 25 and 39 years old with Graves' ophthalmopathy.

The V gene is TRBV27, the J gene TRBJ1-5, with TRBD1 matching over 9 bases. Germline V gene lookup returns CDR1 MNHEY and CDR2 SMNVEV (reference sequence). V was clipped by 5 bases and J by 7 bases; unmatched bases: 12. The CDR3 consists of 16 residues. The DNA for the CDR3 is TGTGCCAGCAGTCGTTCCACAGGGGGCAAGGTGCAGCCCCAGCATTTT. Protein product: CASSRSTGGKVQPQHF.

The CDR3 protein is CATSRGRGGAETQYF. DNA of the CDR3: TGTGCCACCAGCAGGGGTAGAGGGGGGGCCGAGACCCAGTACTTC. This chain joins TRBV15 and TRBJ2-5; D may be TRBD2 (7 bases). Germline CDR1 reads LNHNV; CDR2 reads YYDKDF (reference sequence). Trimming pared 3 bases from V and 5 bases from J, leaving 16 bases between. The CDR3 is 15 amino acids. Using reference TRBV15 and TRBJ2-5 for the parts outside the CDR3, the full variable domain is DAMVIQNPRYQVTQFGKPVTLSCSQTLNHNVMYWYQQKSSQAPKLLFHYYDKDFNNEADTPDNFQSRRPNTSFCFLDIRSPGLGDTAMYLCATSRGRGGAETQYFGPGTRLLVL.

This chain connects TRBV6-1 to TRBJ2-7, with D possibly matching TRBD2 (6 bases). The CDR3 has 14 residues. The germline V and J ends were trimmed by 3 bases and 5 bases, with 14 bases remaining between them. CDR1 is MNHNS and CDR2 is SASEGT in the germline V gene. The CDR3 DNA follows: TGTGCCAGCAGTGAGACACCAGGAGGGAACGAGCAGTACTTC. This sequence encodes CASSETPGGNEQYF.

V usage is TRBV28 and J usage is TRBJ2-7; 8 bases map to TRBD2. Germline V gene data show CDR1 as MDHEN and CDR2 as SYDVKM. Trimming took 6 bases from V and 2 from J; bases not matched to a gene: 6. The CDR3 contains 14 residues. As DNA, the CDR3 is TGTGCCAGCAGCCTGCCGGGAGGGGCCTACGAGCAGTACTTC. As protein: CASSLPGGAYEQYF. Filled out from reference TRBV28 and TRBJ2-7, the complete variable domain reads DVKVTQSSRYLVKRTGEKVFLECVQDMDHENMFWYRQDPGLGLRLIYFSYDVKMKEKGDIPEGYSVSREKKERFSLILESASTNQTSMYLCASSLPGGAYEQYFGPGTRLTVT.

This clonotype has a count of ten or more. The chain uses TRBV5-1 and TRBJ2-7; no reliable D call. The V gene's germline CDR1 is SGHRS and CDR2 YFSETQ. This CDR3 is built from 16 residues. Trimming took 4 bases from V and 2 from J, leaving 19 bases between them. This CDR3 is CASSPGSQLVTYEQYF. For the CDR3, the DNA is TGCGCCAGCAGCCCCGGCTCTCAGCTAGTAACCTACGAGCAGTACTTC.

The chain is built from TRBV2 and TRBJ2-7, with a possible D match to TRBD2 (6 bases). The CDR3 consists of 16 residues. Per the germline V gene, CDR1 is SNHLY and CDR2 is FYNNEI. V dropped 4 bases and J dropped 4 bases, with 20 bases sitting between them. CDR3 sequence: CASSGDSGGGLYEQYF. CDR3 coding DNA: TGTGCCAGCAGTGGGGATAGCGGAGGTGGGTTATACGAGCAGTACTTC.

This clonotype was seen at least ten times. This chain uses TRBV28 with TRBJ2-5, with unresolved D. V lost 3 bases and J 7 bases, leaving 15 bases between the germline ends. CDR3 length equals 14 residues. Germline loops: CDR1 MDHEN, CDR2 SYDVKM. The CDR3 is CASSFPGLYATQYF. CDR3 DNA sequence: TGTGCCAGCAGTTTCCCAGGTTTATACGCGACCCAGTACTTC. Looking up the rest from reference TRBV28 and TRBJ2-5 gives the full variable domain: DVKVTQSSRYLVKRTGEKVFLECVQDMDHENMFWYRQDPGLGLRLIYFSYDVKMKEKGDIPEGYSVSREKKERFSLILESASTNQTSMYLCASSFPGLYATQYFGPGTRLLVL.

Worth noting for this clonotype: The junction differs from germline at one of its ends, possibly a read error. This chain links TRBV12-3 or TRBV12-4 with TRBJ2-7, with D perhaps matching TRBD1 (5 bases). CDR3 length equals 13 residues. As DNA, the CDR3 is TGTGCCAGCAGCTTAGGGGAAGGAGTGGAGCAGTACTTC. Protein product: CASSLGEGVEQYF.

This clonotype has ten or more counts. As DNA, the CDR3 is TGTGCCAGCAGATCCGGACAGGGAAGTCAGCCCCAGCATTTT. Protein product: CASRSGQGSQPQHF. The chain employs TRBV12-3 or TRBV12-4 and TRBJ1-5, with TRBD1 identical over 8 bases. Germline trimming cut 6 bases from V and 6 bases from J; bases unmatched to any gene: 7. The CDR3 is 14 residues long.

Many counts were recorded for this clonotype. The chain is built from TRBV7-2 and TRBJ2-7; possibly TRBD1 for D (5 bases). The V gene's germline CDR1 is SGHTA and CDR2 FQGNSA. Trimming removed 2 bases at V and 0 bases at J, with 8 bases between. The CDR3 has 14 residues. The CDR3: CASSLWTSSYEQYF. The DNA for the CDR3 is TGTGCCAGCAGCTTATGGACATCCTCCTACGAGCAGTACTTC.

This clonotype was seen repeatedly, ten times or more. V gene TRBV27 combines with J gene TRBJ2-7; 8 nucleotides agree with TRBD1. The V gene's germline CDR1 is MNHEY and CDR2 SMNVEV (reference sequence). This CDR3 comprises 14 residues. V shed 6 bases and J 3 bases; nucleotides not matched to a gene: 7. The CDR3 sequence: CASSRQGSHYEQYF. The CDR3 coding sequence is TGTGCCAGCAGCCGACAGGGGTCCCACTACGAGCAGTACTTC.

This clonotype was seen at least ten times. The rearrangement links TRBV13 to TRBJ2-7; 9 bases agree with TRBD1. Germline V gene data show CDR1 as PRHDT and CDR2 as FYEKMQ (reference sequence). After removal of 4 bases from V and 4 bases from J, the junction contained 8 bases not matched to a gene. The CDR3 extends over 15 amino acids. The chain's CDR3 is CASSWNRDRDYEQYF. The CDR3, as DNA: TGTGCCAGCAGCTGGAACCGGGACAGGGATTACGAGCAGTACTTC.

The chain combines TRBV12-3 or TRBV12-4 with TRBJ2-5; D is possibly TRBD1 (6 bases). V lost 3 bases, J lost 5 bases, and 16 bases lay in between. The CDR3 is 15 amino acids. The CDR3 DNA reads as TGTGCCAGCAGTTTGACAGGCCCCAAGAGGGAGACCCAGTACTTC. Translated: CASSLTGPKRETQYF.

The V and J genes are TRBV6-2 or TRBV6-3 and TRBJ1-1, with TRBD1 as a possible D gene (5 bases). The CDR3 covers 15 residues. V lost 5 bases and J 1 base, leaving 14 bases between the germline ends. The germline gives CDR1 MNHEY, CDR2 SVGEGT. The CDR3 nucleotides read TGTGCCAGCAGTCGATCCGGCAGGGCGAACACTGAAGCTTTCTTT. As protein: CASSRSGRANTEAFF.

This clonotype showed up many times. CDR3 nucleotides: TGTGCCAGCAAGGAGGGGGCAACTAATGAAAAACTGTTTTTT. Protein: CASKEGATNEKLFF. This sequence joins TRBV6-1 and TRBJ1-4, with a possible D match to TRBD1 (6 bases). Germline CDR1 reads MNHNS; CDR2 reads SASEGT. The CDR3 sequence is 14 residues long. Deletions cut 7 bases from V and 0 bases from J, with 9 bases between.

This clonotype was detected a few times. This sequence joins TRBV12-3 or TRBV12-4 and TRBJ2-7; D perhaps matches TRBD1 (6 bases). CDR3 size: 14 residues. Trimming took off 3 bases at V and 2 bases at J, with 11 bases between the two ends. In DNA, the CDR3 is TGTGCCAGCAGTTTTTTTAGGGGGACCTACGAGCAGTACTTC. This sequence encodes CASSFFRGTYEQYF.

In DNA, the CDR3 is TGTGCCAGTCAATCCGGGACTAGCGGAGTTCGCTACGAGCAGTACTTC. This codes for CASQSGTSGVRYEQYF. This rearrangement joins TRBV6-1 to TRBJ2-7; TRBD2 matches 11 bases. The CDR3 loop spans 16 amino acids. Germline V lookup: CDR1 MNHNS, CDR2 SASEGT. Losses at the gene ends were 9 bases for V and 3 bases for J; bases not matched to a gene: 13.

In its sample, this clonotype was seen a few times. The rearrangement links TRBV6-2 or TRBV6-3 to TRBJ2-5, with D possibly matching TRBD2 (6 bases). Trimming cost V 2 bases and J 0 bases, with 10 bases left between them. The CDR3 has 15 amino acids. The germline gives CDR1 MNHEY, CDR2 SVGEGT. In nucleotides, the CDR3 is TGTGCCAGCAGTTACCGCGGGGTGTACCAAGAGACCCAGTACTTC. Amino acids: CASSYRGVYQETQYF.

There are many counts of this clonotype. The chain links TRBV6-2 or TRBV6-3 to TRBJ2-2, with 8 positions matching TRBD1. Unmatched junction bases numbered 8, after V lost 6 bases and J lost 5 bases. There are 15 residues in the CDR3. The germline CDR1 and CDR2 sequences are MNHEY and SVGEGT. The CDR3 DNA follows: TGTGCCAGCAGCCAAGGACAGGGCCAAACCGGGGAGCTGTTTTTT. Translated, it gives CASSQGQGQTGELFF.

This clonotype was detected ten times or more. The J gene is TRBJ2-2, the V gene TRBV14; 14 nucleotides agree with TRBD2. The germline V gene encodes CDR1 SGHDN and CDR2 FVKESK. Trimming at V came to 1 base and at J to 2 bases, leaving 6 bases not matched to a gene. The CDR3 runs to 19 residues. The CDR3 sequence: CASSQGLAGGKGNTGELFF. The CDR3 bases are TGTGCCAGCAGCCAAGGACTAGCGGGAGGGAAAGGAAACACCGGGGAGCTGTTTTTT.

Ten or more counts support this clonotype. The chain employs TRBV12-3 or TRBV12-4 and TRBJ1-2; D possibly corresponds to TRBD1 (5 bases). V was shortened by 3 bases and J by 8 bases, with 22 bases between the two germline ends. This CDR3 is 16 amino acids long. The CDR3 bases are TGTGCCAGCAGTTTGGACCCTTTTACTGGGTCAGGGGGCTACACCTTC. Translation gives CASSLDPFTGSGGYTF.

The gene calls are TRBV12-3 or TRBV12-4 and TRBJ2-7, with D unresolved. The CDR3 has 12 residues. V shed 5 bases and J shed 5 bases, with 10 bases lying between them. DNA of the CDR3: TGTGCCAGCAGTCCCAGGCAGCACGAGCAGTACTTC. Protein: CASSPRQHEQYF.

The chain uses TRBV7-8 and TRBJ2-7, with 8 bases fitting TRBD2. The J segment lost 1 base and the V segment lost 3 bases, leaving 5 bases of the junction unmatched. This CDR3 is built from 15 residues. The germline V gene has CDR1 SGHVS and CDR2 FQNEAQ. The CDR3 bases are TGTGCCAGCAGCTTTGCTAGCGGGCCTTCCTACGAGCAGTACTTC. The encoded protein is CASSFASGPSYEQYF.

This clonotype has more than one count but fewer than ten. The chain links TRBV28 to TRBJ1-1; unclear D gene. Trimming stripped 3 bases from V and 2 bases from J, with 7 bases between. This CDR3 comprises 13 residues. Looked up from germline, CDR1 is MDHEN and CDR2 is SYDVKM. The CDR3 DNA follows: TGTGCCAGCAGTTTGAAACCCAACACTGAAGCTTTCTTT. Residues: CASSLKPNTEAFF.

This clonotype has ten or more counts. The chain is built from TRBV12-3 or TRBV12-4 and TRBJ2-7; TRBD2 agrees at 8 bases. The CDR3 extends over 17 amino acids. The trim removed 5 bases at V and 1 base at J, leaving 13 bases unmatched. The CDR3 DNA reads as TGTGCCAGCAGTAACCGGGGGGGGCCCGGGGGATCCTACGAGCAGTACTTC. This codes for CASSNRGGPGGSYEQYF.

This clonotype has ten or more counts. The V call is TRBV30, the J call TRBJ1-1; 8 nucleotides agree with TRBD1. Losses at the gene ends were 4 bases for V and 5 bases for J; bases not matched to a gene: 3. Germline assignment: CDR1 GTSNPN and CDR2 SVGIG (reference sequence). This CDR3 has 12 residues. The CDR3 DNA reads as TGTGCCTGGAACAGGGGGGGGACTGAAGCTTTCTTT. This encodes CAWNRGGTEAFF.

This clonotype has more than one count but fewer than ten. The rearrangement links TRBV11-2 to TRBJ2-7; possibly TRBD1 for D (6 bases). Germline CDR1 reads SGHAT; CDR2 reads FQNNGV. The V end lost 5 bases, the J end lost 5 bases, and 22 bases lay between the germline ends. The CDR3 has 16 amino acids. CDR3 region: CASSPRPLQGRDEQYF. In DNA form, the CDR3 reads TGTGCCAGCAGCCCCCGACCCCTACAGGGTCGGGACGAGCAGTACTTC.

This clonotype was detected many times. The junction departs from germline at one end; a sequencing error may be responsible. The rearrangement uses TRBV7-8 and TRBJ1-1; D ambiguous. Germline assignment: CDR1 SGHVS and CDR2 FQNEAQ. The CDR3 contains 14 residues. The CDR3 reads CASSRGDSNTEALF. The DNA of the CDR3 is TGTGCCAGCAGCCGCGGAGACTCGAACACTGAAGCTCTCTTT.

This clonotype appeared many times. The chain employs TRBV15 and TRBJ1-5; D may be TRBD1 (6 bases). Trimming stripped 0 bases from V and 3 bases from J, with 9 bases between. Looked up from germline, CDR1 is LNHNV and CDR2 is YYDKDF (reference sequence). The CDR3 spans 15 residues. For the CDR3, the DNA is TGTGCCACCAGCAGAGATAGGGGGATCAATCAGCCCCAGCATTTT. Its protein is CATSRDRGINQPQHF.

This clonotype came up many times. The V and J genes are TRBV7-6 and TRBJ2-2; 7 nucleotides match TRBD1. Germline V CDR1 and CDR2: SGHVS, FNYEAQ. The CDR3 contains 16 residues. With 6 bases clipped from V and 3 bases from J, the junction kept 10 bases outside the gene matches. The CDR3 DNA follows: TGTGCCAGCAGTTCGTTGCCTAGGGGGCACACCGGGGAGCTGTTTTTT. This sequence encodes CASSSLPRGHTGELFF. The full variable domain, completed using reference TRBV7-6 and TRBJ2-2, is GAGVSQSPRYKVTKRGQDVALRCDPISGHVSLYWYRQALGQGPEFLTYFNYEAQQDKSGLPNDRFSAERPEGSISTLTIQRTEQRDSAMYRCASSSLPRGHTGELFFGEGSRLTVL.

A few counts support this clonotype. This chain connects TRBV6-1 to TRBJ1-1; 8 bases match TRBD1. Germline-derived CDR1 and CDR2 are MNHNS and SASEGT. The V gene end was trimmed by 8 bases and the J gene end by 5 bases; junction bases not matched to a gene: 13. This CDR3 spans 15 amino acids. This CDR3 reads CASRKYRTGLTEAFF. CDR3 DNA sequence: TGTGCCAGCCGAAAATATCGGACAGGGCTAACTGAAGCTTTCTTT.